A selection of T cell receptor beta chains follows, all from one sample in a study of blood T cell repertoires in COVID-19. Assay used: immunoSEQ multiplex PCR; TCRdb lists only in-frame clones, some missing. This sample yields about 7,800 clones, of which 86% are seen a single time; about 17% belongs to the top ten. Specimen: peripheral blood. The source is a woman aged 60-75 years with active COVID-19. Each CDR3 is given with its conserved first and last residue. Fields, in order: V gene, clone size, D gene, J gene, CDR3 protein, CDR3 DNA. A D gene is named only where the DNA matches it firmly. Clone size, where shown, is once, few, many, or a class for clones that have expanded.

>TRBV5-6|.|.|TRBJ1-6
CASSHRDSMRGLHF
TGTGCCAGCAGCCACAGGGATTCCATGCGCGGCCTCCACTTT
>TRBV5-1|.|TRBD1|TRBJ1-1
CASSDPQGAKGKAFF
TGCGCCAGCAGCGACCCACAGGGGGCGAAAGGGAAAGCTTTCTTT
>TRBV7-9|.|TRBD2|TRBJ2-5
CASSSTSGGASETQYF
TGTGCCAGCAGCTCAACTAGCGGGGGGGCATCGGAGACCCAGTACTTC
>TRBV10-2|.|.|TRBJ1-1
CASRHKAEGNTEAFF
TGCGCCAGCAGGCACAAGGCCGAGGGGAACACTGAAGCTTTCTTT
>TRBV11-2|.|.|TRBJ1-2
CASSPQTGGYGYTF
TGTGCCAGCAGCCCGCAGACAGGAGGATACGGCTACACCTTC
>TRBV13|.|.|TRBJ1-6
CASSSYPLNSPLHF
TGTGCCAGCAGCTCCTACCCCTTAAATTCACCCCTCCACTTT
>TRBV6-4|once|TRBD1|TRBJ1-2
CASSDSNRGGNYGYTF
TGTGCCAGCAGTGACTCGAACAGGGGTGGGAACTATGGCTACACCTTC
>TRBV27|.|.|TRBJ1-2
CASSSIRSGIYGYTF
TGTGCCAGCAGTTCTATAAGATCGGGGATCTATGGCTACACCTTC
>TRBV27|.|TRBD2|TRBJ2-1
CASSLEGTSGRIIPYNEQFF
TGTGCCAGCAGTTTAGAGGGTACCAGCGGGAGAATTATTCCCTACAATGAGCAGTTCTTC
>TRBV5-1|.|TRBD2|TRBJ2-7
CASSPNPGTSGLYEQYF
TGCGCCAGCAGCCCAAATCCCGGGACTAGCGGGCTTTACGAGCAGTACTTC
>TRBV7-2|.|.|TRBJ1-3
CASSLAGAYSGNTIYF
TGTGCCAGCAGCTTAGCAGGGGCCTACTCTGGAAACACCATATATTTT
>TRBV10-2|.|.|TRBJ2-3
CASSESSLGADTQYF
TGCGCCAGCAGTGAGTCGAGCCTGGGGGCGGATACGCAGTATTTT
>TRBV28|.|.|TRBJ2-5
CASSLFTGVKETQYF
TGTGCCAGCAGTTTATTTACGGGGGTTAAAGAGACCCAGTACTTC
>TRBV5-6|.|TRBD1|TRBJ1-2
CASSLRQGEGYTF
TGTGCCAGCAGCTTGCGACAGGGTGAGGGCTACACCTTC
>TRBV27|.|TRBD2|TRBJ2-3
CASRLAVRTDTQYF
TGTGCCAGCAGACTAGCGGTCCGCACAGATACGCAGTATTTT
>TRBV5-5|.|.|TRBJ2-2
CASSLFQRDGELFF
TGTGCCAGCAGCTTGTTCCAGAGGGACGGGGAGCTGTTTTTT
>TRBV5-5|.|.|TRBJ2-7
CASSYPPGFEGEQYF
TGTGCCAGCAGCTACCCCCCGGGGTTTGAGGGCGAGCAGTACTTC
>TRBV19|.|.|TRBJ2-3
CASSNQVSTDTQYF
TGTGCCAGTAGTAATCAGGTTAGCACAGATACGCAGTATTTT
>TRBV10-3|.|.|TRBJ2-1
CAISESTQPRVWDNEQFF
TGTGCCATCAGTGAGTCAACCCAACCCAGGGTATGGGACAATGAGCAGTTCTTC
>TRBV19|.|.|TRBJ2-2
CASQSQGGVDTGELFF
TGTGCCAGCCAGTCACAGGGAGGGGTCGACACCGGGGAGCTGTTTTTT
>TRBV4-1|.|.|TRBJ1-2
CASSQKGAKADGYTF
TGCGCCAGCAGCCAAAAAGGGGCAAAAGCCGATGGCTACACCTTC
>TRBV28|.|.|TRBJ1-2
CASNWGGSNYGYTF
TGTGCCAGCAACTGGGGGGGGTCGAACTATGGCTACACCTTC
>TRBV27|.|.|TRBJ2-1
CASSLSVKTSSFEQFF
TGTGCCAGCAGTTTATCCGTGAAGACTAGTTCCTTTGAGCAGTTCTTC
>TRBV6-6|.|.|TRBJ2-7
CASSSDKYYEQYF
TGTGCCAGCAGCTCGGACAAGTACTACGAGCAGTACTTC
>TRBV5-4|.|.|TRBJ1-4
CASSPGGGAGLLEKLFF
TGTGCCAGCAGCCCGGGGGGAGGGGCAGGGTTGTTGGAAAAACTGTTTTTT
>TRBV5-1|few|TRBD1|TRBJ1-3
CASSAPGQANITIYF
TGCGCCAGCAGCGCACCGGGACAGGCAAATATCACCATATATTTT
>TRBV6-1|few|.|TRBJ1-5
CASSDRGYQPQHF
TGTGCCAGCAGTGATAGGGGTTATCAGCCCCAGCATTTT
>TRBV4-1|.|.|TRBJ1-4
CASSPVWNEKLFF
TGCGCCAGCAGCCCGGTGTGGAATGAAAAACTGTTTTTT
>TRBV19|.|TRBD1|TRBJ1-1
CASSPRTGGGFEAFF
TGTGCCAGTAGTCCGCGGACAGGTGGGGGGTTTGAAGCTTTCTTT
>TRBV19|.|.|TRBJ2-5
CASTAVGQETQYF
TGTGCCAGTACAGCGGTGGGACAAGAGACCCAGTACTTC
>TRBV7-2|.|.|TRBJ2-3
CASSAFEDTQYF
TGTGCCAGCAGCGCGTTCGAGGATACGCAGTATTTT
>TRBV28|once|TRBD1|TRBJ1-5
CASIIGRGRGNQPQHF
TGTGCCAGCATCATCGGCAGGGGGCGCGGGAATCAGCCCCAGCATTTT
>TRBV6-2/TRBV6-3|.|.|TRBJ2-1
CASSYIVRTTYNEQFF
TGTGCCAGCAGTTACATAGTCCGGACTACCTACAATGAGCAGTTCTTC
>TRBV5-6|.|.|TRBJ1-6
CASHTTTQQVYNSPLHF
TGTGCCAGCCATACTACGACTCAACAGGTATACAATTCACCCCTCCACTTT
>TRBV6-4|.|.|TRBJ1-2
CASSPPSSRGGYTF
TGTGCCAGCAGTCCCCCCTCCTCACGGGGTGGCTACACCTTC
>TRBV28|.|.|TRBJ1-5
CASRSGQAYSNQPQHF
TGTGCCAGCAGGTCAGGGCAGGCGTATAGCAATCAGCCCCAGCATTTT
>TRBV4-2|.|.|TRBJ1-4
CASSAQGPDEKLFF
TGTGCCAGCAGCGCACAGGGTCCCGATGAAAAACTGTTTTTT
>TRBV19|.|.|TRBJ1-4
CASTSQLRTRRGKLFF
TGTGCCAGTACCTCCCAATTAAGGACAAGAAGGGGAAAACTGTTTTTT
>TRBV19|once|TRBD1|TRBJ1-5
CASSMGQGNNQPQHF
TGTGCCAGTAGTATGGGACAGGGCAACAATCAGCCCCAGCATTTT
>TRBV27|.|TRBD1|TRBJ2-3
CASRPRQGRTDTQYF
TGTGCCAGCAGGCCCAGACAGGGCCGCACAGATACGCAGTATTTT
>TRBV28|.|.|TRBJ2-5
CASSLFRETQYF
TGTGCCAGCAGTTTATTTAGAGAGACCCAGTACTTC
>TRBV7-2|.|TRBD1|TRBJ2-2
CASSLAGDRAGELFF
TGTGCCAGCAGCTTAGCGGGGGACAGGGCGGGGGAGCTGTTTTTT
>TRBV5-1|.|TRBD1|TRBJ1-4
CASSISTDRFGEKLFF
TGCGCCAGCAGCATCTCGACGGACAGGTTTGGTGAAAAACTGTTTTTT
>TRBV5-1|.|TRBD1|TRBJ2-7
CASAGQGQSYEQYF
TGCGCCAGTGCCGGACAGGGACAATCCTACGAGCAGTACTTC
>TRBV19|.|TRBD1|TRBJ1-3
CASRTPMGQPDRYSGNTIYF
TGTGCCAGTAGAACTCCGATGGGACAGCCCGACCGCTACTCTGGAAACACCATATATTTT
>TRBV5-1|.|.|TRBJ2-7
CASSYGTSYEQYF
TGCGCCAGCAGCTACGGGACATCCTACGAGCAGTACTTC
>TRBV6-7|.|.|TRBJ2-7
CASSYSNHGGPTYEQYF
TGTGCCAGCAGTTACTCGAACCACGGGGGGCCCACCTACGAGCAGTACTTC
>TRBV3-1/TRBV3-2|.|.|TRBJ1-3
CASSPASSGNTIYF
TGTGCCAGCAGCCCCGCGAGCTCTGGAAACACCATATATTTT
>TRBV28|.|.|TRBJ1-2
CASSSTGSGFGYTF
TGTGCCAGCAGTTCCACAGGGTCGGGCTTTGGCTACACCTTC
>TRBV6-4|.|.|TRBJ2-6
CASGEVPGGANVLTF
TGTGCCAGCGGAGAGGTCCCGGGAGGGGCCAACGTCCTGACTTTC
>TRBV6-2/TRBV6-3|.|.|TRBJ1-3
CASSHRDSGNTIYF
TGTGCCAGCAGCCACAGGGACTCTGGAAACACCATATATTTT
>TRBV2|.|TRBD1|TRBJ1-6
CASSLGQLTSPLHF
TGTGCCAGCAGCCTGGGACAGCTGACTTCACCCCTCCACTTT
>TRBV7-2|.|TRBD2|TRBJ2-7
CASSFELAGGQTYEQYF
TGTGCCAGCAGCTTCGAACTAGCGGGGGGCCAAACCTACGAGCAGTACTTC
>TRBV4-3|.|.|TRBJ2-3
CASSPRRGGTDTQYF
TGCGCCAGCAGCCCACGGAGGGGGGGGACAGATACGCAGTATTTT
>TRBV4-1|.|.|TRBJ2-5
CASSHWRGETQYF
TGCGCCAGCAGCCATTGGAGGGGAGAGACCCAGTACTTC